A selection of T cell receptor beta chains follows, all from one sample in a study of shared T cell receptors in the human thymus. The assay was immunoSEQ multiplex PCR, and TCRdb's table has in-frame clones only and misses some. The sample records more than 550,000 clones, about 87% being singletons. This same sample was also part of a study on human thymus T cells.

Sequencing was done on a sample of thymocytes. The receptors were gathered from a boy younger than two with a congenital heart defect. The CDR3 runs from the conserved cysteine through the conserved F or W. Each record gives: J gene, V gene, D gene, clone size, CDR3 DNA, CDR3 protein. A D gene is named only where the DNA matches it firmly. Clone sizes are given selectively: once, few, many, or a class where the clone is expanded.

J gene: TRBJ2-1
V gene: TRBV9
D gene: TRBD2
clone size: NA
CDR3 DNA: TGTGCCAGCAGCGCGGGAGGGTTGGTCAATGAGCAGTTCTTC
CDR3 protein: CASSAGGLVNEQFF

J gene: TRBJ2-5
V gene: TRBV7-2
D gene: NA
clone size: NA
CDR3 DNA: TGTGCCAGCAGCTTAATCACGGGGTGGGAGACCCAGTACTTC
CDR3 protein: CASSLITGWETQYF

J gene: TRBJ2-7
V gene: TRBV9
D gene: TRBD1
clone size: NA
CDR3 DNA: TGTGCCAGCAGCCCCCGACTCCAGGGGGTGAACCCCTACGAGCAGTACTTC
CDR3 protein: CASSPRLQGVNPYEQYF

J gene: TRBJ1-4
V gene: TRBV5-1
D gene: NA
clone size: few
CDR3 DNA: TGCGCCAGCAGCCCGGGAACCGGGAAAACAAATGAAAAACTGTTTTTT
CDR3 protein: CASSPGTGKTNEKLFF

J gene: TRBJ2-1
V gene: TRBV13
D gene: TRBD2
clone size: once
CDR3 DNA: TGTGCCAGCAGCCCCCCCCGAGCGGGGGGTTGCAATGAGCAGTTCTTC
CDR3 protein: CASSPPRAGGCNEQFF

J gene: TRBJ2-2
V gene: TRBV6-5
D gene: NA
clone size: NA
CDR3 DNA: TGTGCCAGCAGGAGGGGGGGCACCGGGGAGCTGTTTTTT
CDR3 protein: CASRRGGTGELFF

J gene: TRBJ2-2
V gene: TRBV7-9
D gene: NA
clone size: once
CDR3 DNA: TGTGCCAGCAACACGTTGACGGGGGAGGACACCGGGGAGCTGTTTTTT
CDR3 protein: CASNTLTGEDTGELFF

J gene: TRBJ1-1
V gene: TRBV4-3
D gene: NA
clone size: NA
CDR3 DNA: TGCGCCAGCAGCCACGCAAGGGGTACTGAAGCTTTCTTT
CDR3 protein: CASSHARGTEAFF

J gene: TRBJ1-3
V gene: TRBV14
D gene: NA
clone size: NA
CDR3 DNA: TGTGCCAGCAGCCAACACGTAAGCAGGGGTCCTGGAAACACCATATATTTT
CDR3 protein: CASSQHVSRGPGNTIYF

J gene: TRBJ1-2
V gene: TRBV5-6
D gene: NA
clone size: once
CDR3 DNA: TGTGCCAGCAGCTTGGACCCCGGGATACAGGGCTACACCTTC
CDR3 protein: CASSLDPGIQGYTF

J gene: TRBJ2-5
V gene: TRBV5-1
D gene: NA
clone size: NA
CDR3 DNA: TGCGCCAGCAGCGTACAAGAGACCCAGTACTTC
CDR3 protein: CASSVQETQYF

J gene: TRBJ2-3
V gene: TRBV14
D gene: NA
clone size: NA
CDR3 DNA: TGTGCCAGCAGCCAAAAGGGGCGGGGGACAGGTTTGTATTTT
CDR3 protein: CASSQKGRGTGLYF

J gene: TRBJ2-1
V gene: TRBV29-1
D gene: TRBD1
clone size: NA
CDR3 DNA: TGCAGCGTTAATAATGGACAGGGGGATAATGAGCAGTTCTTC
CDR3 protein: CSVNNGQGDNEQFF

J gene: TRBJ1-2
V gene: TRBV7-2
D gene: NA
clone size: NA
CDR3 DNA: TGTGCCAGCCGTGGAGGAAGAATTTATGGCTACACCTTC
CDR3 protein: CASRGGRIYGYTF

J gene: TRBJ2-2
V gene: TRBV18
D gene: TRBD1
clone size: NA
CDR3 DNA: TGTGCCAGCTCGTCCGGGACAGGGGACACCGGGGAGCTGTTTTTT
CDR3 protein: CASSSGTGDTGELFF

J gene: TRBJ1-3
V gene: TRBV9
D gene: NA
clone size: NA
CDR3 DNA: TGTGCCAGCAGCGTAGAGACAGCTCTGGAAAACACCATATATTTT
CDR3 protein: CASSVETALENTIYF

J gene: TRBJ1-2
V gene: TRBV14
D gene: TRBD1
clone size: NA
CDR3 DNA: TGTGCCAGCAGCCAAGACGACAGGGGCTTCTATGGCTACACCTTC
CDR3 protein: CASSQDDRGFYGYTF

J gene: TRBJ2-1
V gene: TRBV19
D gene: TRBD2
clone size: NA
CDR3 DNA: TGTGCCAGTACTCCTAGCGGCTACAATGAGCAGTTCTTC
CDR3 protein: CASTPSGYNEQFF

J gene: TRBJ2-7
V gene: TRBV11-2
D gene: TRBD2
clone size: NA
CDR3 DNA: TGTGCCAGCAGCTTAGAATTGGCGGGGGAGACCTACGAGCAGTACTTC
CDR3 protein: CASSLELAGETYEQYF

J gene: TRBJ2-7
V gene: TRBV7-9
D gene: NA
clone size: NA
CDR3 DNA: TGTGCCAGCAGCTCCACAGGTACACGGAGCTCCTACGAGCAGTACTTC
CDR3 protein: CASSSTGTRSSYEQYF